Listed below are T cell receptor beta chains from one sample, sequenced in a study of cytomegalovirus exposure and HLA in healthy donors. Assay: immunoSEQ multiplex PCR; the TCRdb copy retains only in-frame clones and omits some. The sample holds tens of thousands of clones, around 74% seen once. The sequenced sample was PBMCs. These receptors were collected from a woman between 50 and 59 years old in good health and CMV-seropositive. Both conserved end residues are part of each CDR3. Fields, in order: D gene, clone size, V gene, J gene, CDR3 DNA, CDR3 protein. A D gene is named only where the DNA matches it firmly. Size is omitted from some rows. Given values are once, few, many or a class for expanded clones.

d_call: .; clone_size: .; v_call: TRBV29-1; j_call: TRBJ1-1; cdr3_nt: TGCAGCGTGCAACAGGGCCGCCTGGCGGCTGAAGCTTTCTTT; cdr3_aa: CSVQQGRLAAEAFF
d_call: .; clone_size: few; v_call: TRBV4-2; j_call: TRBJ2-7; cdr3_nt: TGTGCCAGCAGCCCCCTTGGTGGGCTGAACTACGAGCAGTACTTC; cdr3_aa: CASSPLGGLNYEQYF
d_call: .; clone_size: few; v_call: TRBV5-6; j_call: TRBJ1-1; cdr3_nt: TGTGCCACCCAGGAATGGGTCCGGACTGAAGCTTTCTTT; cdr3_aa: CATQEWVRTEAFF
d_call: TRBD1; clone_size: .; v_call: TRBV30; j_call: TRBJ1-2; cdr3_nt: TGTGCCTGGCGGGGACAGTCCAAGGGTGGCTACACCTTC; cdr3_aa: CAWRGQSKGGYTF
d_call: .; clone_size: .; v_call: TRBV6-1; j_call: TRBJ2-1; cdr3_nt: TGTGCCAGCAGAACCGACAAGCCCTACAATGAGCAGTTCTTC; cdr3_aa: CASRTDKPYNEQFF
d_call: .; clone_size: .; v_call: TRBV20-1; j_call: TRBJ2-5; cdr3_nt: TGCAGTGCTAGAGCTCAAGAGACCCAGTACTTC; cdr3_aa: CSARAQETQYF
d_call: .; clone_size: .; v_call: TRBV6-1; j_call: TRBJ2-7; cdr3_nt: TGTGCCAGCAGTGGCGTCACAGGGCCAGTGGAGCAGTACTTC; cdr3_aa: CASSGVTGPVEQYF
d_call: TRBD1; clone_size: .; v_call: TRBV6-5; j_call: TRBJ1-2; cdr3_nt: TGTGCCAGCAGTTGGTTGGGACAGGGGAACTATGGCTACACCTTC; cdr3_aa: CASSWLGQGNYGYTF
d_call: TRBD1; clone_size: .; v_call: TRBV6-5; j_call: TRBJ1-2; cdr3_nt: TGTGCCAGCAGCCGGGACAGACCTAACTATGGCTACACCTTC; cdr3_aa: CASSRDRPNYGYTF
d_call: .; clone_size: .; v_call: TRBV29-1; j_call: TRBJ2-1; cdr3_nt: TGCAGCGTTGAACAGGGCTTAGCGCAGTTCTTC; cdr3_aa: CSVEQGLAQFF
d_call: TRBD2; clone_size: .; v_call: TRBV11-1; j_call: TRBJ2-2; cdr3_nt: TGTGCCAGCAAAGAAAAGCGGGAGAGCACCGGGGAGCTGTTTTTT; cdr3_aa: CASKEKRESTGELFF
d_call: .; clone_size: .; v_call: TRBV15; j_call: TRBJ1-5; cdr3_nt: TGTGCCACCAGCAGAGATCGTGGTCCCGGGCAGCCCCAGCATTTT; cdr3_aa: CATSRDRGPGQPQHF
d_call: .; clone_size: .; v_call: TRBV6-6; j_call: TRBJ1-2; cdr3_nt: TGTGCCAGCAGTCCCTGGGGGGCTAACTATGGCTACACCTTC; cdr3_aa: CASSPWGANYGYTF
d_call: .; clone_size: .; v_call: TRBV5-1; j_call: TRBJ2-2; cdr3_nt: TGCGCCAGCAGCTCCTTAGCGGAGCCGAACACCGGGGAGCTGTTTTTT; cdr3_aa: CASSSLAEPNTGELFF
d_call: TRBD1; clone_size: few; v_call: TRBV5-4; j_call: TRBJ1-2; cdr3_nt: TGTGCCAGCAGCTTACAGGGGACCTATGGCTACACCTTC; cdr3_aa: CASSLQGTYGYTF
d_call: TRBD1; clone_size: .; v_call: TRBV4-1; j_call: TRBJ1-2; cdr3_nt: TGCGCCAGCAGCCAAGCGGGACAGGGGGCGCATGGCTACACCTTC; cdr3_aa: CASSQAGQGAHGYTF
d_call: TRBD2; clone_size: once; v_call: TRBV2; j_call: TRBJ2-1; cdr3_nt: TGTGCCAGCAGGCTCACTAGCGGGAGTGTCGATGAGCAGTTCTTC; cdr3_aa: CASRLTSGSVDEQFF
d_call: .; clone_size: .; v_call: TRBV9; j_call: TRBJ2-3; cdr3_nt: TGTGCCAGCAGCGTAGCTGCCCAGAGCACAGATACGCAGTATTTT; cdr3_aa: CASSVAAQSTDTQYF
d_call: .; clone_size: .; v_call: TRBV9; j_call: TRBJ2-1; cdr3_nt: TGTGCCAGCAGCACCCTAGGAGGGCCCTACAATGAGCAGTTCTTC; cdr3_aa: CASSTLGGPYNEQFF
d_call: .; clone_size: once; v_call: TRBV10-2; j_call: TRBJ2-4; cdr3_nt: TGCGCCAGCAGTGGAGGGTTCATTCAGTACTTC; cdr3_aa: CASSGGFIQYF
d_call: .; clone_size: .; v_call: TRBV18; j_call: TRBJ1-5; cdr3_nt: TGTGCCAGCTCACCAAGGAGAGCAGGTCGGGGTAGTCAGCCCCAGCATTTT; cdr3_aa: CASSPRRAGRGSQPQHF
d_call: .; clone_size: .; v_call: TRBV27; j_call: TRBJ2-5; cdr3_nt: TGTGCCAGCAGGCATTCCGGTGGGACCCAGTACTTC; cdr3_aa: CASRHSGGTQYF
d_call: TRBD2; clone_size: .; v_call: TRBV11-2; j_call: TRBJ2-7; cdr3_nt: TGTGCCAGCAGCCCTCCGGCTAGCGGGGGCTACGAGCAGTACTTC; cdr3_aa: CASSPPASGGYEQYF
d_call: .; clone_size: .; v_call: TRBV6-5; j_call: TRBJ1-2; cdr3_nt: TGTGCCAGCAGTCCTCAGGGGACTAACTATGGCTACACCTTC; cdr3_aa: CASSPQGTNYGYTF
d_call: TRBD2; clone_size: .; v_call: TRBV14; j_call: TRBJ2-1; cdr3_nt: TGTGCCAGCAGCCAGGGACTACTATACAATGAGCAGTTCTTC; cdr3_aa: CASSQGLLYNEQFF
d_call: .; clone_size: .; v_call: TRBV25-1; j_call: TRBJ2-7; cdr3_nt: TGTGCCAGCATATCAAGGGGTAGGGTCTACGAGCAGTACTTC; cdr3_aa: CASISRGRVYEQYF
d_call: TRBD1; clone_size: .; v_call: TRBV5-6; j_call: TRBJ2-3; cdr3_nt: TGTGCCAGCAGCCCAAGACAGGGGGTGACAGATACGCAGTATTTT; cdr3_aa: CASSPRQGVTDTQYF
d_call: .; clone_size: .; v_call: TRBV6-1; j_call: TRBJ1-2; cdr3_nt: TGTGCCAGCAGTGAACTACAGGGATTGAACTATGGCTACACCTTC; cdr3_aa: CASSELQGLNYGYTF
d_call: .; clone_size: few; v_call: TRBV30; j_call: TRBJ2-3; cdr3_nt: TGTGCCTGGGGCAGGGGCGCAGATACGCAGTATTTT; cdr3_aa: CAWGRGADTQYF
d_call: .; clone_size: .; v_call: TRBV12-5; j_call: TRBJ2-1; cdr3_nt: TGTGCTAGTGGCAGAGACAGCAATGAGCAGTTCTTC; cdr3_aa: CASGRDSNEQFF
d_call: TRBD1; clone_size: .; v_call: TRBV6-1; j_call: TRBJ1-5; cdr3_nt: TGTGCCAGCTTAAGGACAGGGGATAGTCAGCCCCAGCATTTT; cdr3_aa: CASLRTGDSQPQHF
d_call: TRBD2; clone_size: .; v_call: TRBV7-8; j_call: TRBJ2-3; cdr3_nt: TGTGCCAGCAGCCAACAGACTAGCGGGAGCCCAGATACGCAGTATTTT; cdr3_aa: CASSQQTSGSPDTQYF
d_call: TRBD2; clone_size: .; v_call: TRBV6-1; j_call: TRBJ2-5; cdr3_nt: TGTGCCAGCAGCCTAGCGGGAGAACAGACCCAGTACTTC; cdr3_aa: CASSLAGEQTQYF
d_call: .; clone_size: .; v_call: TRBV5-5; j_call: TRBJ1-4; cdr3_nt: TGTGCCAGCAGCTTGACACCGTTAGGACAGAATGAAAAACTGTTTTTT; cdr3_aa: CASSLTPLGQNEKLFF
d_call: .; clone_size: .; v_call: TRBV9; j_call: TRBJ1-2; cdr3_nt: TGTGCCAGCAGCCCCTGGGGGCGCGAGTATGGCTACACCTTC; cdr3_aa: CASSPWGREYGYTF
d_call: TRBD1; clone_size: .; v_call: TRBV6-5; j_call: TRBJ1-5; cdr3_nt: TGTGCCAGCACGGTGGCAGGGGGGCAGCCCCAGCATTTT; cdr3_aa: CASTVAGGQPQHF